This TCR beta chain derives from a study of T cells in Graves' hyperthyroidism and ophthalmopathy. Study-level background: Initial diagnosis, before any treatment, was when peripheral blood was collected.

Study observations and caveats: Blood held most thyroid clonotypes expanded above 0.001 frequency. A model of 13 V-J pairs discriminated ophthalmopathy from stable hyperthyroidism.

This clonotype occurred many times. No antigen is known for it. TCR beta CDR3 regions were amplified from RNA. TCR CDR3 underwent first-round RT-PCR with the HTBI primer set. TCRdb fed the multiplex PCR reads into MiXCR, producing one record per CDR3 protein. This table holds a few hundred thousand distinct CDR3 sequences, approximately 19% found once. For Graves' hyperthyroidism to be stable, ophthalmopathy could not progress within 18 months. V was cut by 3 bases and J by 0 bases, with 12 bases left in between. The CDR3 spans 15 residues. Germline V gene lookup returns CDR1 SNHLY and CDR2 FYNNEI. The V call is TRBV2, the J call TRBJ2-7, with D uncertain. The receptor comes from a woman aged 18-29 years with Graves' hyperthyroidism. Source material: blood. The CDR3 region has the DNA TGTGCCAGCAGTGACTCTAGAGCCCTCTCCTACGAGCAGTACTTC. It yields the protein CASSDSRALSYEQYF.